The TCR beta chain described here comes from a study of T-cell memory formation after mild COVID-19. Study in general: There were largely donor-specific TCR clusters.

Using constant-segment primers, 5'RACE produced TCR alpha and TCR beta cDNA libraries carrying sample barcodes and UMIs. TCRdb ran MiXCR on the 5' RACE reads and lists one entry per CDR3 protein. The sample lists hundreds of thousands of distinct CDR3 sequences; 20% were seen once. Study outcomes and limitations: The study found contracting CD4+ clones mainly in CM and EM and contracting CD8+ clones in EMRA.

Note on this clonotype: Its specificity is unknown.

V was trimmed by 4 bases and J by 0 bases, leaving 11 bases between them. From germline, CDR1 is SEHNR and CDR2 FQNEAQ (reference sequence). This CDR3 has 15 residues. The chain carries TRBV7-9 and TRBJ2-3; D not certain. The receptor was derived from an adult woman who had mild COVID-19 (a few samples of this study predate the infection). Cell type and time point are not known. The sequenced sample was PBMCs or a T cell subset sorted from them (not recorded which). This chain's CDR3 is CASSSRYYSTDTQYF. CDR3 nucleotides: TGTGCCAGCAGCTCTCGCTACTATAGCACAGATACGCAGTATTTT.